A single sample gave rise to the 8 T cell receptor beta chains below, sequenced in a study of OX40 agonist ivuxolimab in advanced cancers. Repertoires were generated with immunoSEQ multiplex PCR, while TCRdb's copy carries only in-frame clones and drops some. The sample lists more than 65,000 clones; over 75% were seen once. The material was CD4+ or CD8+ T cells sorted from blood, obtained in a trial of the OX40 agonist ivuxolimab. The receptor source for this set is an adult with an advanced solid tumor such as melanoma, head and neck, liver or kidney cancer.

This clone was recorded a few times. The gene calls are TRBV5-1 and TRBJ1-2, with D perhaps matching TRBD1 (5 bases). CDR1 and CDR2 from the germline V gene are SGHRS and YFSETQ. Deletions cut 0 bases from V and 0 bases from J, with 6 bases between. This CDR3 region has 14 residues. CDR3 amino acids: CASSLGQSNYGYTF. The CDR3 DNA is TGCGCCAGCAGCTTGGGACAGTCTAACTATGGCTACACCTTC.

This rearrangement joins TRBV10-3 to TRBJ1-5; 11 bases match TRBD1. This CDR3 is 17 amino acids long. V lost 0 bases, J lost 3 bases, and 4 bases stayed unmatched. Germline V gives CDR1 ENHRY, CDR2 SYGVKD. This CDR3 is CAISESRTGGLNQPQHF. The CDR3 region has the DNA TGTGCCATCAGTGAGTCGAGGACAGGGGGCCTCAATCAGCCCCAGCATTTT.

The chain employs TRBV23-1 and TRBJ1-3; D unclear. TRBV23-1 is assigned to the ORF class and has an uncertain function. The CDR3 length is 15 residues. The germline V and J ends were trimmed by 3 bases and 2 bases, with 11 bases remaining between them. CDR3 loop: CASSQTLGPGNTIYF. CDR3 nucleotides: TGCGCCAGCAGTCAGACCCTAGGCCCTGGAAACACCATATATTTT.

The chain couples TRBV27 to TRBJ1-6, with 9 positions matching TRBD1. V shed 4 bases, J shed 14 bases, and the junction held 3 bases outside the gene matches. Germline assignment: CDR1 MNHEY and CDR2 SMNVEV (reference sequence). This CDR3 spans 12 amino acids. The CDR3 protein is CASSWDRVTLHF. As DNA, the CDR3 is TGTGCCAGCAGTTGGGACAGGGTCACCCTCCACTTT.

The V gene is TRBV28, the J gene TRBJ1-2; the match to TRBD1 covers 11 bases. Trimming at V came to 6 bases and at J to 4 bases, leaving 7 bases not matched to a gene. Germline CDR1 reads MDHEN; CDR2 reads SYDVKM. This CDR3 has 15 amino acids. The CDR3 nucleotides are TGTGCCAGCAGCCGGACAGGGGGCCGGGGCTATGGCTACACCTTC. This sequence encodes CASSRTGGRGYGYTF.

Concerning this clone: Other DNA sequences in the sample encode the same CDR3. This chain connects TRBV28 to TRBJ1-5; D gene ambiguous. V dropped 7 bases and J dropped 2 bases, with 9 bases sitting between them. Germline V gene lookup returns CDR1 MDHEN and CDR2 SYDVKM. This CDR3 has 13 residues. The CDR3 reads CASTGRGNQPQHF. DNA of the CDR3: TGTGCCAGCACTGGGCGGGGCAATCAGCCCCAGCATTTT.

V usage is TRBV15 and J usage is TRBJ2-7, with D possibly matching TRBD1 (6 bases). The CDR3 is 15 amino acids. In germline, CDR1 is LNHNV, CDR2 YYDKDF (reference sequence). With 3 bases removed from V and 2 bases from J, the gap between germline ends came to 14 bases. CDR3 nucleotide sequence: TGTGCCACCAGCAGCAGGGGTAGGAAAGCCTACGAGCAGTACTTC. Protein product: CATSSRGRKAYEQYF.

This clone was recorded once. The J gene is TRBJ2-6, the V gene TRBV19; D is perhaps TRBD2 (5 bases). Trimming cost V 3 bases and J 4 bases, with 13 bases left between them. The CDR3 length is 16 residues. The V gene's germline CDR1 is LNHDA and CDR2 SQIVND (reference sequence). In DNA, the CDR3 is TGTGCCAGTAGTATGGCCGGGGATACCGGGGCCAACGTCCTGACTTTC. Protein: CASSMAGDTGANVLTF.